Below, 19 T cell receptor beta chains from the same sample are listed, as sequenced in a study of identical twins (dated by TCRdb to the mid-2010s). The protocol used for the library was 5' RACE. The reads were generated on an Illumina HiSeq 2000. TCRdb reprocessing: public reads trimmed at Q25 with fastp, clones called with MiXCR, in-frame beta chains kept. Rows are unified per CDR3 protein, each entry keeping the most common DNA and genes. Recorded for this sample are more than 650,000 distinct CDR3 sequences; less than 7% of them occurred a single time. The leading ten clones occupy 1.5% to 2% of the sample. Sequencing input: naive T cells sorted from blood. The cell subset or site label here, explained by the study, means: cells isolated with a human naive T-cell isolation kit. These TCRs come from a man between 18 and 35 years old in good health.

This clonotype was counted many times. This chain joins TRBV9 and TRBJ2-2; 9 bases fit TRBD1. The CDR3 length is 16 residues. The germline gives CDR1 SGDLS, CDR2 YYNGEE. The V gene end was trimmed by 3 bases and the J gene end by 5 bases; junction bases not matched to a gene: 8. The CDR3 DNA reads as TGTGCCAGCAGCGGTAGTACAGGGGGCAGGACCGGGGAGCTGTTTTTT. It yields the protein CASSGSTGGRTGELFF.

This clonotype was recorded a few times. The rearrangement joins TRBV2 to TRBJ2-7, with D possibly being TRBD2 (6 bases). This CDR3 comprises 13 residues. With 9 bases removed from V and 3 bases from J, the gap between germline ends came to 15 bases. CDR1 and CDR2 from the germline V gene are SNHLY and FYNNEI. Here the CDR3 DNA reads TGTGCCAGAAGACTAGGGCCCAACTACGAGCAGTACTTC. Residues: CARRLGPNYEQYF. Drawing the rest from reference TRBV2 and TRBJ2-7, the complete variable domain is EPEVTQTPSHQVTQMGQEVILRCVPISNHLYFYWYRQILGQKVEFLVSFYNNEISEKSEIFDDQFSVERPDGSNFTLKIRSTKLEDSAMYFCARRLGPNYEQYFGPGTRLTVT.

This clonotype was detected only a few times. The chain joins TRBV6-2 or TRBV6-3 to TRBJ2-2; D call uncertain. V was shortened by 7 bases and J by 7 bases, with 10 bases between the two germline ends. CDR3 length: 12 amino acids. Germline lookup yields CDR1 MNHEY and CDR2 SVGEGT. CDR3 bases: TGTGCCAGCAATAGGGATGGCGGGGAGCTGTTTTTT. It specifies CASNRDGGELFF.

Only a few counts were recorded for this clonotype. This chain links TRBV2 with TRBJ2-1, with 9 bases matching TRBD2. This CDR3 has 15 residues. Germline CDR1 is SNHLY and CDR2 is FYNNEI. Trimming at V came to 1 base and at J to 5 bases, leaving 3 bases not matched to a gene. The CDR3 DNA follows: TGTGCCAGCAGTGAAGGGACTAGCGCCCACAATGAGCAGTTCTTC. Amino acid sequence: CASSEGTSAHNEQFF.

This clonotype was counted only a few times. The chain is built from TRBV24-1 and TRBJ2-3; D ambiguous. Germline V lookup: CDR1 KGHDR, CDR2 SFDVKD. The CDR3 is made up of 14 amino acids. Between the trimmed V and J ends, which lost 4 bases and 8 bases, there was a span of 15 bases. The CDR3 coding sequence is TGTGCCACCAGTGACCGCCGGGTTGGGTTTACGCAGTATTTT. This encodes CATSDRRVGFTQYF.

On this clonotype itself: This clone may be a read error of a much larger clone one base away. This sequence joins TRBV29-1 and TRBJ2-4, with TRBD2 as a possible D gene (6 bases). This CDR3 has 11 amino acids. Germline assignment: CDR1 SQVTM and CDR2 ANQGSEA. Deletions cut 3 bases from V and 10 bases from J, with 10 bases between. The CDR3 region is CSVEGGEIQYF. In nucleotides, the CDR3 is TGCAGCGTTGAGGGGGGAGAGATTCAGTACTTC.

This clonotype was seen many times. The rearrangement links TRBV29-1 to TRBJ2-5; 13 bases agree with TRBD2. Trimming cost V 5 bases and J 4 bases; bases outside gene matches: 7. The V gene's germline CDR1 is SQVTM and CDR2 ANQGSEA. The CDR3 extends over 15 amino acids. The chain's CDR3 is CSVYRTSGSLETQYF. The CDR3 DNA sequence: TGCAGCGTTTACCGGACTAGCGGGAGTCTAGAGACCCAGTACTTC.

This clonotype was recorded at least ten times. The chain joins TRBV4-1 to TRBJ1-3; 7 nucleotides match TRBD1. From germline, CDR1 is MGHRA and CDR2 YSYEKL. The CDR3 length is 15 residues. V was pared by 4 bases and J by 1 base, with 4 bases of the junction left unmatched. The CDR3 DNA reads TGCGCCAGCAGCCGCGACAGGGTATCTGGAAACACCATATATTTT. This encodes CASSRDRVSGNTIYF.

The chain links TRBV6-1 to TRBJ1-1; 10 nucleotides align to TRBD1. J lost 2 bases, V lost 5 bases, and 8 bases had no gene match. Per germline, CDR1 MNHNS and CDR2 SASEGT. CDR3 length: 16 residues. CDR3: CASSPELTGGNTEAFF. The CDR3 region has the DNA TGTGCCAGCAGTCCTGAGTTGACAGGGGGCAACACTGAAGCTTTCTTT.

This clonotype was counted ten times or more. The rearrangement links TRBV5-1 to TRBJ2-7; 10 positions match TRBD2. J lost 7 bases, V lost 3 bases, and 10 bases had no gene match. Germline V gene sequence: CDR1 SGHRS, CDR2 YFSETQ. The CDR3 covers 15 residues. The DNA of the CDR3 is TGCGCCAGCAGCTCTTTAGCGGGAGGCGTGGGTGAGCAGTACTTC. This encodes CASSSLAGGVGEQYF. The full variable domain, completed using reference TRBV5-1 and TRBJ2-7, is KAGVTQTPRYLIKTRGQQVTLSCSPISGHRSVSWYQQTPGQGLQFLFEYFSETQRNKGNFPGRFSGRQFSNSRSEMNVSTLELGDSALYLCASSSLAGGVGEQYFGPGTRLTVT.

This clonotype was seen repeatedly, ten times or more. The chain combines TRBV20-1 with TRBJ2-3; 12 bases are a match to TRBD2. Germline V gives CDR1 DFQATT, CDR2 SNEGSKA (reference sequence). J lost 3 bases, V lost 1 base, and 8 bases had no gene match. This CDR3 has 17 amino acids. The CDR3 protein is CSARGLAGASFTDTQYF. In nucleotides, the CDR3 is TGCAGTGCTAGAGGACTAGCGGGAGCGAGTTTTACAGATACGCAGTATTTT.

The chain couples TRBV7-3 to TRBJ2-2; D assignment may be TRBD1 or TRBD2 (6 bases each). This CDR3 has 18 amino acids. The V end lost 0 bases, the J end lost 5 bases, and 19 bases lay between the germline ends. Germline CDR1 is SGHTA and CDR2 is FQGTGA. The CDR3 region is CASSLTGGGTPRTGELFF. CDR3 DNA: TGTGCCAGCAGCTTAACGGGGGGCGGGACCCCCAGGACCGGGGAGCTGTTTTTT.

This clonotype was counted a few times. The J gene is TRBJ2-2, the V gene TRBV6-5; tentatively, D is TRBD1 or TRBD2 (5 bases each). Trimming left V 0 bases short and J 0 bases short, with 8 bases between. Germline values: CDR1 MNHEY, CDR2 SVGAGI. This CDR3 contains 16 residues. The CDR3 reads CASSYSWDPNTGELFF. The CDR3, as DNA: TGTGCCAGCAGTTACTCATGGGACCCGAACACCGGGGAGCTGTTTTTT.

This clonotype came up many times. The CDR3 DNA reads TGTGCCACCCGACTAGCGGAGTACGAATACGAGCAGTACGTC. It encodes CATRLAEYEYEQYV. The chain uses TRBV10-3 and TRBJ2-7; TRBD2 matches 9 bases. This CDR3 has 14 amino acids. Trimming cost V 10 bases and J 4 bases; bases outside gene matches: 11. CDR1 is ENHRY and CDR2 is SYGVKD in the germline V gene.

This clonotype was seen ten or more times. The rearrangement links TRBV5-4 to TRBJ2-5; no definite D call. This CDR3 is 13 amino acids long. V was clipped by 0 bases and J by 2 bases, with 5 bases between them. The germline gives CDR1 SGHNT, CDR2 YYREEE (reference sequence). DNA for the CDR3: TGTGCCAGCAGCTTGGCCAGACAAGAGACCCAGTACTTC. It is translated as CASSLARQETQYF.

The sample holds many counts of this clonotype. The chain is built from TRBV5-1 and TRBJ2-1; the match to TRBD2 covers 11 bases. From germline, CDR1 is SGHRS and CDR2 YFSETQ. J lost 2 bases, V lost 0 bases, and 1 base had no gene match. This CDR3 is 16 amino acids long. The DNA for the CDR3 is TGCGCCAGCAGCTTGGCGGGACTAGCGGCCTACAATGAGCAGTTCTTC. Translated: CASSLAGLAAYNEQFF.

This clonotype appeared a few times. In DNA, the CDR3 is TGTGCTAGTGCCCCGGGACTTTTGTACCAAGAGACCCAGTACTTC. This gives the protein CASAPGLLYQETQYF. V and J are TRBV12-5 and TRBJ2-5; a possible D gene is TRBD2 (6 bases). Germline CDR1 and CDR2: LGHNT and FRNRAP. V lost 7 bases and J lost 0, with 15 bases in between. The CDR3 is 15 amino acids.

The chain recombines TRBV7-9 with TRBJ2-3; maybe TRBD2 (5 bases). V lost 5 bases, J lost 0 bases, and 9 bases lay in between. CDR3 length: 14 amino acids. Per germline, CDR1 SEHNR and CDR2 FQNEAQ (reference sequence). In DNA form, the CDR3 reads TGTGCCAGCAGCCGACGGACTAGCACAGATACGCAGTATTTT. Translated: CASSRRTSTDTQYF.

This clonotype was picked up a small number of times. The V and J genes are TRBV7-8 and TRBJ1-5; no clear D. The CDR3 is made up of 16 amino acids. The ends were cut back, 1 base at V and 0 bases at J, with 10 bases in the middle. Germline lookup yields CDR1 SGHVS and CDR2 FQNEAQ. CDR3 in amino acids: CASSLDQAYSNQPQHF. Here the CDR3 DNA reads TGTGCCAGCAGCTTAGACCAGGCGTATAGCAATCAGCCCCAGCATTTT. The whole variable domain, remainder taken from reference TRBV7-8 and TRBJ1-5, is GAGVSQSPRYKVAKRGQDVALRCDPISGHVSLFWYQQALGQGPEFLTYFQNEAQLDKSGLPSDRFFAERPEGSVSTLKIQRTQQEDSAVYLCASSLDQAYSNQPQHFGDGTRLSIL.